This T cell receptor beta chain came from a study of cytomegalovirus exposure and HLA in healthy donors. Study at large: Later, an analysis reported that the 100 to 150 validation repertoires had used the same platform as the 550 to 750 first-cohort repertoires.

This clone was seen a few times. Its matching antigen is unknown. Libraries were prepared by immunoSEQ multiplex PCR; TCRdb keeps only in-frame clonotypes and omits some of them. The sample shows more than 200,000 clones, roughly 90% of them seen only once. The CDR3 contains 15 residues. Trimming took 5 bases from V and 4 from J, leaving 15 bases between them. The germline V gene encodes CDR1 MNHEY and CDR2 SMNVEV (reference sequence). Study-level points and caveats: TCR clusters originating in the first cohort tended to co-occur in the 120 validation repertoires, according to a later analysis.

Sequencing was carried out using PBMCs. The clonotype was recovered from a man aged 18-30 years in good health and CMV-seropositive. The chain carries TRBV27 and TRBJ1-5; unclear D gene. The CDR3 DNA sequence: TGTGCCAGCAGTCCGCTCGAAAGGGCAAATCAGCCCCAGCATTTT. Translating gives CASSPLERANQPQHF.